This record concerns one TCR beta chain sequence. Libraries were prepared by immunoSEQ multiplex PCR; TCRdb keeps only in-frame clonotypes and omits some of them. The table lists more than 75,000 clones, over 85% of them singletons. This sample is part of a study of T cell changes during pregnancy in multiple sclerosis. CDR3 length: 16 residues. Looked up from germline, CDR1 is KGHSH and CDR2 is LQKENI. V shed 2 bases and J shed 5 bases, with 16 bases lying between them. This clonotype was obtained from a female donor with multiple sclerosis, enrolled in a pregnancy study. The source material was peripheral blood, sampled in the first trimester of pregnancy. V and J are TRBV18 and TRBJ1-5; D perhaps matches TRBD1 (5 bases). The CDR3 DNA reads TGTGCCAGCTCACCAGGGACGGGGGATGGTGATCAGCCCCAGCATTTT. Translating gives CASSPGTGDGDQPQHF. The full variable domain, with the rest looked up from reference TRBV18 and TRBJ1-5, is NAGVMQNPRHLVRRRGQEARLRCSPMKGHSHVYWYRQLPEEGLKFMVYLQKENIIDESGMPKERFSAEFPKEGPSILRIQQVVRGDSAAYFCASSPGTGDGDQPQHFGDGTRLSIL.